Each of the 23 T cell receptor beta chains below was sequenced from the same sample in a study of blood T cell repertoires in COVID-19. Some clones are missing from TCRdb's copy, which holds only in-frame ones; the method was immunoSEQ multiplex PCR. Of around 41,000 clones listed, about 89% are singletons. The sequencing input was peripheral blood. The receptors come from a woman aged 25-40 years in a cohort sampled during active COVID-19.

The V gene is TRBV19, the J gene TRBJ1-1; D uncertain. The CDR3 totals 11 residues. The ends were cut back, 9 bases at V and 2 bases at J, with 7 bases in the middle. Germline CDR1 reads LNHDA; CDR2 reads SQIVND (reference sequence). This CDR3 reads CASQDNTEAFF. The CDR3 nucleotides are TGTGCCAGCCAGGATAACACTGAAGCTTTCTTT.

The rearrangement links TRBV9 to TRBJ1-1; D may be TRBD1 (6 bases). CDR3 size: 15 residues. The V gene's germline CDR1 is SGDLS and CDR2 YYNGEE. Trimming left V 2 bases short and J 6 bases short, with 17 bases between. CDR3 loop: CASSVEAQGVSEAFF. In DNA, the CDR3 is TGTGCCAGCAGCGTCGAGGCACAGGGAGTATCTGAAGCTTTCTTT.

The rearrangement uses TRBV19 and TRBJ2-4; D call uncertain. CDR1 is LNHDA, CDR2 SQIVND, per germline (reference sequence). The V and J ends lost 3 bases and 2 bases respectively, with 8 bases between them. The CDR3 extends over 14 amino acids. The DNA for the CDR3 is TGTGCCAGTAGTATTTCGGAGACCAAAAACATTCAGTACTTC. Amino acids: CASSISETKNIQYF.

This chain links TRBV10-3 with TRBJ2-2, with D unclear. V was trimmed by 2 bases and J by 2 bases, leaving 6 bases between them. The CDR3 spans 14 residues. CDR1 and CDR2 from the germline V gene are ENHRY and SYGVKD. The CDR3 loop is CAISEEVNTGELFF. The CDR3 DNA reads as TGTGCCATCAGTGAGGAGGTTAACACCGGGGAGCTGTTTTTT.

This CDR3 reads CAISGQGIEAFF. Here the CDR3 DNA reads TGTGCCATCAGTGGACAGGGTATTGAAGCTTTCTTT. The chain combines TRBV10-3 with TRBJ1-1, with TRBD1 matching 7 bases. Unmatched junction bases numbered 3, after V lost 4 bases and J lost 7 bases. Germline CDR1 is ENHRY and CDR2 is SYGVKD. The CDR3 length is 12 residues.

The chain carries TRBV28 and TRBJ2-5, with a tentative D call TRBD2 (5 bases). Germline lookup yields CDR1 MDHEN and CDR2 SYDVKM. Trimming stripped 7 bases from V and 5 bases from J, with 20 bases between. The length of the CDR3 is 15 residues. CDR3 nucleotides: TGTGCCAGCAAAGGTGGGAGTCCACGCTCGGAGACCCAGTACTTC. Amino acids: CASKGGSPRSETQYF.

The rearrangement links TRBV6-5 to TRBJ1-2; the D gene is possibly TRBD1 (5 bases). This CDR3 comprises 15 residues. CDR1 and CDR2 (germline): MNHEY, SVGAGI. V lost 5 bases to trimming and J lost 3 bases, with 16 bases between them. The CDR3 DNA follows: TGTGCCAGCAGTCCGCCGAGGGGAGGCGACTATGGCTACACCTTC. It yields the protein CASSPPRGGDYGYTF.

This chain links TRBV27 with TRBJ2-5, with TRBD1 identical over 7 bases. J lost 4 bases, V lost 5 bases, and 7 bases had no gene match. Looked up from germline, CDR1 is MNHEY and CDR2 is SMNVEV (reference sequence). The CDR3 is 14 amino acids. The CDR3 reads CASSPTGARETQYF. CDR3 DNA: TGTGCCAGCAGTCCTACAGGGGCCAGAGAGACCCAGTACTTC.

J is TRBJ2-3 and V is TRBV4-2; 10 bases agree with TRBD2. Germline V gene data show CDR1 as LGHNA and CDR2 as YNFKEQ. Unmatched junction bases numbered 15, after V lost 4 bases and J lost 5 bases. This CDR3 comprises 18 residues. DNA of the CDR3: TGTGCCAGCAGCCCAGATGTGCTAGCGGGAGATATTGAAGATACGCAGTATTTT. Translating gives CASSPDVLAGDIEDTQYF.

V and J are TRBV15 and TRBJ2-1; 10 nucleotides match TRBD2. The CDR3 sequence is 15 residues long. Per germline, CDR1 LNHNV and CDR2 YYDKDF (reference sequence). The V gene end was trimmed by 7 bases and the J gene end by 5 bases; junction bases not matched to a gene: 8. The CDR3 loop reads CATTTGLARHNEQFF. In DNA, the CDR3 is TGTGCCACCACTACGGGACTAGCGAGACACAATGAGCAGTTCTTC.

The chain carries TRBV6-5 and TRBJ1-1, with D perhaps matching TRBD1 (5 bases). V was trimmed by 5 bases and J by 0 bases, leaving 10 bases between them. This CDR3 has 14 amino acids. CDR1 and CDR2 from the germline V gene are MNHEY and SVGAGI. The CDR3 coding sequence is TGTGCCAGCAGTCTTGGACACGTGAACACTGAAGCTTTCTTT. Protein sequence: CASSLGHVNTEAFF.

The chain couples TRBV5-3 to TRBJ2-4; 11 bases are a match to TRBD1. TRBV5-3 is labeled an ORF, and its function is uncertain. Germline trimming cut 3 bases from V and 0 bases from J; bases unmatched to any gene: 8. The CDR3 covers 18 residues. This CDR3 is CARSYPGQGEAAKNIQYF. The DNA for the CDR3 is TGTGCCAGAAGCTACCCGGGACAGGGGGAAGCAGCCAAAAACATTCAGTACTTC.

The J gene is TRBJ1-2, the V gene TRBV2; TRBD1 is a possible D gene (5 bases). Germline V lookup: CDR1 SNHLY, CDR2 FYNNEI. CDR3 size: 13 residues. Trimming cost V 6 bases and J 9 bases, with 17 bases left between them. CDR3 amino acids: CASRADKGWSYTF. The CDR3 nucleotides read TGTGCCAGCAGGGCGGACAAGGGTTGGAGCTACACCTTC.

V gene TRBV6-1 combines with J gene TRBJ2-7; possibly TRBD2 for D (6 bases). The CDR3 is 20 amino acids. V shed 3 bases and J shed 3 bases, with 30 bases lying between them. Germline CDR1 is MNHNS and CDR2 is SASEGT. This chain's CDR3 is CASSDPGPGRGMRGIYEQYF. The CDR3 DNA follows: TGTGCCAGCAGTGACCCTGGTCCCGGGCGGGGAATGAGGGGAATCTACGAGCAGTACTTC.

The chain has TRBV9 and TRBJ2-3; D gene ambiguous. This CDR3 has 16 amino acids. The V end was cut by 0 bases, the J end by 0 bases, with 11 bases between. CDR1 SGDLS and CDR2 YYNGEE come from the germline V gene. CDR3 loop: CASSVDPSYSTDTQYF. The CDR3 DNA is TGTGCCAGCAGCGTAGACCCGTCCTATAGCACAGATACGCAGTATTTT.

CDR3 DNA: TGTGCCACCAGTGACACAGCAACTAATGAAAAACTGTTTTTT. This codes for CATSDTATNEKLFF. V and J are TRBV24-1 and TRBJ1-4; no clear D gene. The V and J ends lost 4 bases and 0 bases respectively, with 5 bases between them. Per the germline V gene, CDR1 is KGHDR and CDR2 is SFDVKD. The CDR3 has 14 amino acids.

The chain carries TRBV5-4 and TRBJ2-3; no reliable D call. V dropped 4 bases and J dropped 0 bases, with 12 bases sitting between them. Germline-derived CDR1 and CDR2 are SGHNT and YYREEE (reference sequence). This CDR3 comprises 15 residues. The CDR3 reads CASSRSSMSTDTQYF. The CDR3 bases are TGTGCCAGCAGCCGCTCCTCTATGAGCACAGATACGCAGTATTTT.

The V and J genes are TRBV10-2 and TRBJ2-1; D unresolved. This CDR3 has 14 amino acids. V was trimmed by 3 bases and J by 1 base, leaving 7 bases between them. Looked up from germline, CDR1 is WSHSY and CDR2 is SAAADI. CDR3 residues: CASSDLASYNEQFF. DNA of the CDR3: TGCGCCAGCAGTGATTTAGCATCCTACAATGAGCAGTTCTTC.

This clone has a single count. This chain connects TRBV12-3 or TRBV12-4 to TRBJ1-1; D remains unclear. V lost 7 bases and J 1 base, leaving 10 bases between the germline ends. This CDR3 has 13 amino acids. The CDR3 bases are TGTGCCAGCAAAGTTGGAGAGAACACTGAAGCTTTCTTT. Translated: CASKVGENTEAFF.

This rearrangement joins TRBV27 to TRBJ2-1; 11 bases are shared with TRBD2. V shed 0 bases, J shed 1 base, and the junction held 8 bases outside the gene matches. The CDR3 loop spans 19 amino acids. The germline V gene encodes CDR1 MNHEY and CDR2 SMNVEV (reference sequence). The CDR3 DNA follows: TGTGCCAGCAGTTTATCGACGGCGACTAGCGGGGTATCCTACAATGAGCAGTTCTTC. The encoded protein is CASSLSTATSGVSYNEQFF.

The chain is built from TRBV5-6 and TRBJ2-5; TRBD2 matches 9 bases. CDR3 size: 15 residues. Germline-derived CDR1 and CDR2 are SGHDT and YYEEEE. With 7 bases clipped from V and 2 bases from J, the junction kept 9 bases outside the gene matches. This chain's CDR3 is CASSHGLASQETQYF. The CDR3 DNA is TGTGCCAGCTCGCATGGACTAGCGTCTCAAGAGACCCAGTACTTC.

The CDR3 sequence: CASSISFLAGLNYGYTF. The DNA for the CDR3 is TGTGCCAGTAGTATAAGCTTTCTGGCAGGCCTTAACTATGGCTACACCTTC. This chain links TRBV19 with TRBJ1-2; D not certain. Trimming stripped 2 bases from V and 1 base from J, with 17 bases between. Per the germline V gene, CDR1 is LNHDA and CDR2 is SQIVND (reference sequence). The CDR3 contains 17 residues.

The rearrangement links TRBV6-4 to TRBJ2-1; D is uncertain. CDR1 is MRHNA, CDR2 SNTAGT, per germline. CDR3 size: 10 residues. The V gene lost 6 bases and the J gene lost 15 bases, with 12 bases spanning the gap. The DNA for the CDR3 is TGTGCCAGCAGCCCGACACTGCCGTTCTTC. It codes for CASSPTLPFF.